This T cell receptor beta chain is from a study of T cell responses to AZD1222 COVID-19 vaccine (dated by TCRdb to the early 2020s). For context, the study as a whole: AZD1222 recipients whose second dose came at about 4 weeks and those whose second dose came at about 12 weeks were combined into one group, since spike-specific TCR depth and breadth did not differ between the two schedules. A total of about 250 trial participants underwent TCR sequencing, of whom around 210 had received two doses of AZD1222 and around 26 had received two doses of the MenACWY control vaccine. Trial participants were enrolled into age subgroups of 18-55, 56-69 and 70-plus years, which contained about 150, 27 and 61 TCR-sequenced participants, respectively.

The study at large found these results: Conclusions about previously exposed vaccinees are limited because only a handful of AZD1222 recipients were SARS-CoV-2 seropositive at baseline. Spike-specific TCR breadth and depth rose significantly after two AZD1222 doses compared with day 0 and with MenACWY recipients. The 56-69-year group was small, and its depth increase did not reach significance, likely because of low power. Reportedly, almost half of the unique spike-specific TCRs recognized epitopes lying outside the regions that are mutated in the B.1.351 and B.1.1.7 variants. Participants were mostly white British and included more females than males, and it was suggested by the authors that clonal diversity may have been underestimated. Because no samples from the day 14 peak response were available, repertoires could be characterized only after the peak T cell response. The vaccine-associated CD4 TCRs covered the entire spike protein, and the dominant responses fell in regions 160-218 and 743-854.

Notes on this clone: It lacks a known antigen. No clone much larger than this one lies a single base away; base qualities are absent.

Reading the germline V gene gives CDR1 MDHEN and CDR2 SYDVKM. The CDR3 runs 11 residues from the cysteine to the phenylalanine. Only the CDR3 DNA stays, 33 bases, in frame from base 1. V was cut back by 6 bases and J by 4 bases, leaving a gap of 4 bases between them. The CDR3 regions of human TCRbeta chains were analyzed by immunosequencing. The source study handled its data this way. TCRs in the repertoires were compared against a reference library of SARS-CoV-2-specific TCRs that had been generated with the MIRA antigen-specificity platform. Breadth was defined as the fraction of unique TCRs that were SARS-CoV-2-associated. Depth was defined as the fraction of total T cells that were SARS-CoV-2-associated. Using the MIRA data, each spike-specific TCR was mapped to the spike region that the TCR reacts to and placed in a CD4 or CD8 class. Log10-transformed breadth and depth values were compared by one-way ANOVA with Sidak's multiple comparisons tests. What TCRdb holds here is the immuneACCESS table cut down to in-frame rearrangements. Part of the clones is not present; checked against another copy, under half of the missing clones reflect an unresolved V gene, and the others are unexplained. That table supplies the V and J calls and clone size; D and trimming were determined from the DNA. Counted in this sample were over 100,000 clones; 85% to 90% of them appeared once. 20% to 25% of the sample is taken by the ten largest.

This specimen's time point label, per the study, means: baseline before first vaccination. Vaccinee samples came from UK trials COV001 and COV002, including a single-blind randomized controlled phase 2/3 trial of AZD1222 (ChAdOx1 nCoV-19) in healthy adults. For TCRbeta chain sequencing, PBMC samples were collected from trial participants at day 0 and at day 28 after the second dose. The sample in question was peripheral blood, obtained on day 0 of AZD1222 vaccination. The receptor comes from an adult in good health. This chain is built from TRBV28 and TRBJ2-1; the D gene cannot be resolved reliably. Here is the DNA: TGTGCCAGCAGCCTATACAATGAGCAGTTCTTC. It codes for CASSLYNEQFF.